This T cell receptor (beta chain) was identified during a study of blood T cell repertoires in COVID-19. The CDR3 spans 14 residues. In germline, CDR1 is SQVTM, CDR2 ANQGSEA. J gave up 3 bases and V 4 bases, and 8 bases lay outside the gene matches. Sequencing was performed with immunoSEQ multiplex PCR; in TCRdb, only in-frame clones are kept and a portion is missing. The sample yields 150,000 to 200,000 clones, more than 85% seen once. J is TRBJ1-1 and V is TRBV29-1, with 7 bases lining up with TRBD1. The clonotype comes from a woman aged 35 to 49 in a cohort exposed to, infected with or recovered from COVID-19 (not recorded which). Sample: PBMCs or T cells enriched from blood (not recorded which). In DNA, the CDR3 is TGCAGCGTTGCCCGCGACAGGGAGTACACTGAAGCTTTCTTT. This sequence encodes CSVARDREYTEAFF.